This T cell receptor (beta chain) was identified during a study of control samples from healthy donors and cancer patients. The method was immunoSEQ multiplex PCR; TCRdb's version includes in-frame clones alone and lacks a portion of them. This table holds over 150,000 clones, 90% to 95% found once. The germline V gene has CDR1 LGHDT and CDR2 YNNKEL (reference sequence). The CDR3 extends over 16 amino acids. V lost 0 bases and J 4 bases, leaving 12 bases between the germline ends. The sample comprised blood. The receptor comes from a woman younger than 30 in good health. This sequence joins TRBV3-1 (or the pseudogene TRBV3-2) and TRBJ1-4, with D unresolved. CDR3 region: CASSQDGSGINEKLFF. The CDR3 nucleotides are TGTGCCAGCAGCCAAGATGGGTCGGGGATTAATGAAAAACTGTTTTTT.